This is a list of T cell receptor beta chains from one sample in a study of shared clonotypes between healthy human individuals. Repertoires were generated with immunoSEQ multiplex PCR, while TCRdb's copy carries only in-frame clones and drops some. The sample consists of around 2.1 million clones, 85% to 95% of them appearing once. The sequenced material came from naive CD8+ T cells from PBMCs. The receptor source for this set is a man aged 18 to 29 in good health. Some clones in this sample may be carry-over from other donors' samples. The CDR3 runs from the conserved cysteine through the conserved F or W. D genes are given only for firm matches. Not all rows give a size; the values are once, few, many and, for expanded clones, a class.

j_call: TRBJ2-7
d_call: NA
clone_size: once
v_call: TRBV29-1
cdr3_length: 13
cdr3_nt: TGCAGCGTTAAGACAGGCCAAGCCTACGAGCAGTACTTC
cdr3_aa: CSVKTGQAYEQYF

j_call: TRBJ1-1
d_call: NA
clone_size: NA
v_call: TRBV9
cdr3_length: 15
cdr3_nt: TGTGCCAGCAGCGTCGGCAGAAGCATGAACACTGAAGCTTTCTTT
cdr3_aa: CASSVGRSMNTEAFF

j_call: TRBJ2-4
d_call: TRBD2
clone_size: NA
v_call: TRBV6-1
cdr3_length: 16
cdr3_nt: TGTGCCAGCAGTGCCTTAGCGGGAGCAGGCAAAAACATTCAGTACTTC
cdr3_aa: CASSALAGAGKNIQYF

j_call: TRBJ2-7
d_call: NA
clone_size: NA
v_call: TRBV19
cdr3_length: 14
cdr3_nt: TGTGCCAGTAGTATCGTACGGAGCTCCTACGAGCAGTACTTC
cdr3_aa: CASSIVRSSYEQYF

j_call: TRBJ2-2
d_call: NA
clone_size: NA
v_call: TRBV18
cdr3_length: 17
cdr3_nt: TGTGCCAGCTCACCGCGACAGGCGGATAAGGAGGCCGGGGAGCTGTTTTTT
cdr3_aa: CASSPRQADKEAGELFF

j_call: TRBJ1-5
d_call: NA
clone_size: NA
v_call: TRBV28
cdr3_length: 15
cdr3_nt: TGTGCCAGCAGTTTATGGGGAGATAGCAATCAGCCCCAGCATTTT
cdr3_aa: CASSLWGDSNQPQHF

j_call: TRBJ1-1
d_call: NA
clone_size: once
v_call: TRBV4-3
cdr3_length: 15
cdr3_nt: TGCGCCAGCAGCCAAGATTGGGGGAGAGCCACTGAAGCTTTCTTT
cdr3_aa: CASSQDWGRATEAFF

j_call: TRBJ1-2
d_call: NA
clone_size: NA
v_call: TRBV27
cdr3_length: 14
cdr3_nt: TGTGCCAGCAGTTTTGGCGGAAGCTTCTATGGCTACACCTTC
cdr3_aa: CASSFGGSFYGYTF

j_call: TRBJ1-1
d_call: NA
clone_size: NA
v_call: TRBV10-1
cdr3_length: 14
cdr3_nt: TGCGCCAGCAGTGATAGGAGAGGGGGCACTGAAGCTTTCTTT
cdr3_aa: CASSDRRGGTEAFF

j_call: TRBJ1-1
d_call: TRBD1
clone_size: NA
v_call: TRBV2
cdr3_length: 14
cdr3_nt: TGTGCCAGCAACTGGGTCGACAGGGACGCTGAAGCTTTCTTT
cdr3_aa: CASNWVDRDAEAFF

j_call: TRBJ2-3
d_call: NA
clone_size: NA
v_call: TRBV28
cdr3_length: 15
cdr3_nt: TGTGCCAGCAGTCCCGCCCCCTCGGGGGCAGATACGCAGTATTTT
cdr3_aa: CASSPAPSGADTQYF

j_call: TRBJ2-5
d_call: NA
clone_size: NA
v_call: TRBV28
cdr3_length: 15
cdr3_nt: TGTGCCAGCAGTTCCAGGGCAAGGATGGTAGAGACCCAGTACTTC
cdr3_aa: CASSSRARMVETQYF

j_call: TRBJ2-7
d_call: TRBD2
clone_size: NA
v_call: TRBV27
cdr3_length: 15
cdr3_nt: TGTGCCAGCAGTTCCCTCCCCAGCGGGATGTACGAGCAGTACTTC
cdr3_aa: CASSSLPSGMYEQYF

j_call: TRBJ2-5
d_call: NA
clone_size: NA
v_call: TRBV19
cdr3_length: 14
cdr3_nt: TGTGCCAGTAGTATAGACAGAACACAAGAGACCCAGTACTTC
cdr3_aa: CASSIDRTQETQYF

j_call: TRBJ1-1
d_call: NA
clone_size: few
v_call: TRBV30
cdr3_length: 15
cdr3_nt: TGTGCCTGGAGTGGGAACCGGACACACAACACTGAAGCTTTCTTT
cdr3_aa: CAWSGNRTHNTEAFF

j_call: TRBJ2-5
d_call: TRBD2
clone_size: NA
v_call: TRBV7-3
cdr3_length: 15
cdr3_nt: TGTGCCAGCAGCCCCGGGGGGAGATACCAAGAGACCCAGTACTTC
cdr3_aa: CASSPGGRYQETQYF

j_call: TRBJ2-1
d_call: NA
clone_size: NA
v_call: TRBV19
cdr3_length: 13
cdr3_nt: TGTGCCAGTAGTATAGGAGGGGCCCATGAGCAGTTCTTC
cdr3_aa: CASSIGGAHEQFF

j_call: TRBJ2-7
d_call: TRBD1
clone_size: NA
v_call: TRBV6-6
cdr3_length: 14
cdr3_nt: TGTGCCAGCAGTTACTTGGGGACAGGGAGCGAGCAGTACTTC
cdr3_aa: CASSYLGTGSEQYF

j_call: TRBJ1-5
d_call: NA
clone_size: NA
v_call: TRBV28
cdr3_length: 16
cdr3_nt: TGTGCCAGCACTCCTCGGACAGACCCCCGCAATCAGCCCCAGCATTTT
cdr3_aa: CASTPRTDPRNQPQHF

j_call: TRBJ2-1
d_call: TRBD2
clone_size: NA
v_call: TRBV19
cdr3_length: 16
cdr3_nt: TGTGCCAGTAGTATAGGGGTAGCGGGAGGGTACAATGAGCAGTTCTTC
cdr3_aa: CASSIGVAGGYNEQFF

j_call: TRBJ1-1
d_call: NA
clone_size: NA
v_call: TRBV7-2
cdr3_length: 15
cdr3_nt: TGTGCCAGCAGCGCACACCTCCCAGGGCTTTCGGAAGCTTTCTTT
cdr3_aa: CASSAHLPGLSEAFF

j_call: TRBJ2-7
d_call: NA
clone_size: NA
v_call: TRBV15
cdr3_length: 14
cdr3_nt: TGTGCCACCAGCTTGGCAGGACCCACCTACGAGCAGTACTTC
cdr3_aa: CATSLAGPTYEQYF

j_call: TRBJ2-2
d_call: NA
clone_size: NA
v_call: TRBV28
cdr3_length: 11
cdr3_nt: TGTGCCAGCAGTTTAGCGGGGGAGCTGTTTTTT
cdr3_aa: CASSLAGELFF

j_call: TRBJ1-1
d_call: NA
clone_size: NA
v_call: TRBV5-1
cdr3_length: 13
cdr3_nt: TGCGCCAGCAGCTTGAGTTTGGGAACTGAAGCTTTCTTT
cdr3_aa: CASSLSLGTEAFF

j_call: TRBJ1-1
d_call: NA
clone_size: NA
v_call: TRBV19
cdr3_length: 13
cdr3_nt: TGTGCCAGTAGTATTTGGCAGAACACTGAAGCTTTCTTT
cdr3_aa: CASSIWQNTEAFF

j_call: TRBJ2-1
d_call: NA
clone_size: NA
v_call: TRBV27
cdr3_length: 13
cdr3_nt: TGTGCCAGCAGTTTTGCGCTAGGGAATGAGCAGTTCTTC
cdr3_aa: CASSFALGNEQFF

j_call: TRBJ2-6
d_call: NA
clone_size: NA
v_call: TRBV28
cdr3_length: 17
cdr3_nt: TGTGCCAGCATGAGGGCAGATCCAGTCTCTGGGGCCAACGTCCTGACTTTC
cdr3_aa: CASMRADPVSGANVLTF

j_call: TRBJ2-5
d_call: NA
clone_size: NA
v_call: TRBV27
cdr3_length: 13
cdr3_nt: TGTGCCAGCAGTCCCCGACTGGGTGAGGCCCAGTACTTC
cdr3_aa: CASSPRLGEAQYF

j_call: TRBJ2-7
d_call: TRBD2
clone_size: NA
v_call: TRBV7-9
cdr3_length: 17
cdr3_nt: TGTGCCAGCAGCTACGCCCCGGGACTAGCGGTATCCTACGAGCAGTACTTC
cdr3_aa: CASSYAPGLAVSYEQYF

j_call: TRBJ2-1
d_call: TRBD2
clone_size: NA
v_call: TRBV9
cdr3_length: 16
cdr3_nt: TGTGCCAGCAGCGGGACTAGCGGGAGGGCCGGTAATGAGCAGTTCTTC
cdr3_aa: CASSGTSGRAGNEQFF

j_call: TRBJ1-2
d_call: TRBD1
clone_size: NA
v_call: TRBV4-1
cdr3_length: 17
cdr3_nt: TGCGCCAGCAGCCCGCGGGACAGGGGCCCTTCGGGCTATGGCTACACCTTC
cdr3_aa: CASSPRDRGPSGYGYTF